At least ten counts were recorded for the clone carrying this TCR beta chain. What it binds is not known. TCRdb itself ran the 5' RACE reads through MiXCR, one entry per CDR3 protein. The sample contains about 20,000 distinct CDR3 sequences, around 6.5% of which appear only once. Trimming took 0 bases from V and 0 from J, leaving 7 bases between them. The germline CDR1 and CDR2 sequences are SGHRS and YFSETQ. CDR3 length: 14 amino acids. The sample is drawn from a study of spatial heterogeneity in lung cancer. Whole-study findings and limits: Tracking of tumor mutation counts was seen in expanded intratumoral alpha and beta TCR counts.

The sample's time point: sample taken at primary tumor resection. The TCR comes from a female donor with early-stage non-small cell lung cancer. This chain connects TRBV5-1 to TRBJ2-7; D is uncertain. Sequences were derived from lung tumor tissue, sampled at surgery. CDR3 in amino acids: CASSLERSSYEQYF. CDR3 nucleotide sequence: TGCGCCAGCAGCTTGGAACGCAGCTCCTACGAGCAGTACTTC.